This TCR beta chain stems from a study of blood T cell repertoires in COVID-19. On the study more broadly: COVID-19 samples collected from the United States, Italy and Spain covered acute and convalescent phases. PBMCs, B-cell-depleted T cells, or T cells provided the cDNA or gDNA that made up the material.

From germline, CDR1 is MNHEY and CDR2 SMNVEV (reference sequence). CDR3 length: 14 amino acids. V was pared by 3 bases and J by 7 bases, with 12 bases between. How the authors handled the data: By means of reference gene primer amplification, nucleated cell counts were estimated. Some clones are missing from TCRdb's copy, which holds only in-frame ones; the method was immunoSEQ multiplex PCR. That table supplies the V and J calls and clone size; D and trimming were determined from the DNA. This table holds fewer than 150,000 clones, roughly 85% found once. The chain links TRBV27 to TRBJ1-4; no clear D. Material: peripheral blood. This clonotype was sampled from a middle-aged man with acute or convalescent COVID-19. The CDR3 nucleotides are TGTGCCAGCAGTTTTAGGGAGGACGGTGAAAAACTGTTTTTT. Translating it yields CASSFREDGEKLFF. The full variable domain, rest sourced from reference TRBV27 and TRBJ1-4, is EAQVTQNPRYLITVTGKKLTVTCSQNMNHEYMSWYRQDPGLGLRQIYYSMNVEVTDKGDVPEGYKVSRKEKRNFPLILESPSPNQTSLYFCASSFREDGEKLFFGSGTQLSVL.